These T cell receptor beta chains were read from a single sample in a study of blood T cell repertoires in COVID-19. Repertoires were generated with immunoSEQ multiplex PCR, while TCRdb's copy carries only in-frame clones and drops some. The repertoire holds 130,000 to 150,000 clones, with around 81% as singletons. The sample taken for sequencing was peripheral blood. All receptors come from a human donor in a cohort sampled during active COVID-19. The CDR3 runs from the conserved cysteine through the conserved F or W. D genes are given only for firm matches. Clone size is given for some rows only: seen once, a few or many times, or a class if the clone is expanded.

D gene	clone size	J gene	V gene	CDR3 protein	CDR3 DNA
-	once	TRBJ2-5	TRBV7-2	CASSYNKGQGETQYF	TGTGCCAGCAGCTATAACAAGGGACAAGGAGAGACCCAGTACTTC
TRBD2	-	TRBJ2-3	TRBV6-2/TRBV6-3	CASSTFATSGNTDTQYF	TGTGCCAGCAGTACCTTCGCGACTAGCGGGAACACAGATACGCAGTATTTT
-	-	TRBJ2-7	TRBV20-1	CSGSRAYEQYF	TGCAGTGGGAGCAGGGCCTACGAGCAGTACTTC
-	few	TRBJ2-7	TRBV4-1	CASSQPRVSYEQYF	TGCGCCAGCAGCCAACCACGGGTCTCCTACGAGCAGTACTTC
TRBD1	few	TRBJ1-2	TRBV28	CASSSGQGSYGYTF	TGTGCCAGCAGTTCAGGACAGGGTTCCTATGGCTACACCTTC
-	once	TRBJ2-3	TRBV27	CASSWGLVTDTQYF	TGTGCCAGCAGTTGGGGACTGGTAACAGATACGCAGTATTTT
-	-	TRBJ2-7	TRBV5-6	CASSLWRTYEQYF	TGTGCCAGCAGCTTGTGGAGGACCTACGAGCAGTACTTC
-	few	TRBJ2-5	TRBV6-2/TRBV6-3	CASSYRDNRETQYF	TGTGCCAGCAGTTACCGGGACAACCGAGAGACCCAGTACTTC
TRBD1	-	TRBJ2-7	TRBV7-6	CASSPGGSRQGKGEQYF	TGTGCCAGCAGCCCCGGTGGGAGTAGACAGGGTAAAGGCGAGCAGTACTTC
-	-	TRBJ2-6	TRBV7-3	CASSHKSSGANVLTF	TGTGCCAGCAGCCATAAGAGCTCTGGGGCCAACGTCCTGACTTTC
TRBD1	-	TRBJ1-1	TRBV3-1/TRBV3-2	CASSAQGADTEAFF	TGTGCCAGCAGCGCGCAGGGGGCGGACACTGAAGCTTTCTTT
-	-	TRBJ2-5	TRBV2	CASKNRELGAQYF	TGTGCCAGCAAAAACAGGGAGTTGGGGGCCCAGTACTTC
-	-	TRBJ1-5	TRBV6-5	CASRGAGAKGQPQHF	TGTGCCAGCAGGGGGGCGGGGGCGAAGGGACAGCCCCAGCATTTT
-	-	TRBJ1-4	TRBV29-1	CSGAAGGGNEKLFF	TGCAGCGGCGCGGCGGGCGGTGGGAATGAAAAACTGTTTTTT
-	few	TRBJ2-6	TRBV5-4	CASSPGQLGSGANVLTF	TGTGCCAGCAGCCCTGGACAGTTGGGCTCTGGGGCCAACGTCCTGACTTTC
-	-	TRBJ1-4	TRBV28	CAAAGAAGEKLFF	TGTGCCGCCGCGGGAGCCGCCGGTGAAAAACTGTTTTTT
TRBD1	-	TRBJ1-2	TRBV27	CASSLSLQTGGAFSGYTF	TGTGCCAGCAGTCTTTCCCTCCAGACAGGGGGCGCGTTTAGTGGCTACACCTTC
TRBD1	-	TRBJ1-1	TRBV19	CASSVRQGARMNTEAFF	TGTGCCAGTAGTGTAAGACAGGGGGCGAGGATGAACACTGAAGCTTTCTTT
TRBD2	-	TRBJ2-1	TRBV7-8	CASSLAMVAGGSGEQFF	TGTGCCAGCAGCTTAGCGATGGTAGCGGGAGGAAGTGGTGAGCAGTTCTTC
-	-	TRBJ2-1	TRBV24-1	CATSSRGGSRAYNEQFF	TGTGCCACCAGTTCTAGGGGGGGAAGTCGAGCCTACAATGAGCAGTTCTTC
TRBD1	-	TRBJ1-2	TRBV29-1	CSSGGTANYGYTF	TGCAGCTCTGGTGGGACAGCTAACTATGGCTACACCTTC
-	few	TRBJ2-5	TRBV6-2/TRBV6-3	CASSYTAGAQYF	TGTGCCAGCAGTTACACGGCCGGGGCCCAGTACTTC
TRBD2	-	TRBJ2-7	TRBV27	CASSPETSLGYEQYF	TGTGCCAGCAGTCCGGAGACTAGCTTGGGGTACGAGCAGTACTTC
-	once	TRBJ1-4	TRBV19	CASSIGSAGVEKLFF	TGTGCCAGTAGTATCGGGTCGGCAGGGGTTGAAAAACTGTTTTTT
TRBD1	-	TRBJ2-7	TRBV28	CASSSGTGAYEQYF	TGTGCCAGCAGTTCCGGGACAGGGGCCTACGAGCAGTACTTC
TRBD1	-	TRBJ2-6	TRBV10-3	CAISRDRGQSGANVLTF	TGTGCCATCAGTAGGGACAGGGGGCAATCTGGGGCCAACGTCCTGACTTTC
TRBD2	-	TRBJ2-5	TRBV7-2	CASSSHQGTSGQETQYF	TGTGCCAGCAGCAGCCACCAGGGGACTAGCGGACAAGAGACCCAGTACTTC
-	-	TRBJ2-7	TRBV19	CASRDTYYEQYF	TGTGCCAGCCGGGACACTTACTACGAGCAGTACTTC
TRBD2	-	TRBJ2-7	TRBV5-1	CASSLATSDNEQYF	TGCGCCAGCAGCTTGGCTACTAGCGACAACGAGCAGTACTTC
-	-	TRBJ1-2	TRBV24-1	CATGGGSGKNYGYTF	TGTGCCACCGGGGGGGGATCAGGGAAAAACTATGGCTACACCTTC
-	-	TRBJ1-6	TRBV28	CASRNQGINSPLHF	TGTGCCAGCAGAAACCAGGGAATCAATTCACCCCTCCACTTT
-	-	TRBJ2-3	TRBV7-2	CASSLAARADTQYF	TGTGCCAGCAGCTTAGCGGCGCGGGCAGATACGCAGTATTTT
-	-	TRBJ1-1	TRBV11-1	CASSLKGLNTEAFF	TGTGCCAGCAGCTTAAAGGGGCTGAACACTGAAGCTTTCTTT
TRBD2	-	TRBJ2-1	TRBV5-6	CASSFWTSGKIRNEQFF	TGTGCCAGCAGCTTCTGGACTAGCGGGAAGATTAGGAATGAGCAGTTCTTC
-	-	TRBJ2-4	TRBV5-1	CASSDPSANIQYF	TGCGCCAGCAGCGACCCTAGCGCAAACATTCAGTACTTC
TRBD2	-	TRBJ2-3	TRBV5-4	CASSPETLAGVDTQYF	TGTGCCAGCAGCCCCGAAACCCTAGCGGGAGTTGATACGCAGTATTTT
TRBD2	-	TRBJ2-1	TRBV19	CASSKPGLDYNEQFF	TGTGCCAGTAGTAAACCGGGACTAGATTACAATGAGCAGTTCTTC
-	-	TRBJ2-1	TRBV5-6	CASSLVGGISYNEQFF	TGTGCCAGCAGCTTGGTAGGGGGTATCTCCTACAATGAGCAGTTCTTC
-	-	TRBJ1-4	TRBV11-2	CASSFTGEKLFF	TGTGCCAGCAGCTTTACAGGGGAAAAACTGTTTTTT
TRBD1	-	TRBJ1-4	TRBV6-2/TRBV6-3	CASSYLGQGGEKLFF	TGTGCCAGCAGTTACCTTGGACAGGGAGGTGAAAAACTGTTTTTT
TRBD1	-	TRBJ1-1	TRBV4-1	CASSQLLKGARAAFF	TGCGCCAGCAGCCAGCTACTAAAGGGGGCGCGTGCAGCTTTCTTT
-	-	TRBJ1-2	TRBV20-1	CSGRVNYGYTF	TGCAGTGGTCGGGTTAACTATGGCTACACCTTC
-	-	TRBJ2-1	TRBV28	CASRRPGGHEQFF	TGTGCCAGCAGACGACCAGGGGGGCATGAGCAGTTCTTC
-	few	TRBJ2-7	TRBV5-1	CASSYNRDSYEQYF	TGCGCCAGCAGCTATAACAGGGACTCCTACGAGCAGTACTTC
TRBD2	-	TRBJ2-7	TRBV4-3	CASSQFTSASYEQYF	TGCGCCAGCAGCCAATTCACTAGCGCCTCCTACGAGCAGTACTTC
-	few	TRBJ2-2	TRBV5-6	CASSLGLNTGELFF	TGTGCCAGCAGCCTAGGACTGAACACCGGGGAGCTGTTTTTT